A single sample gave rise to the 3 T cell receptor delta chains below, sequenced in a study of gamma-delta chains in newborns, infants, children. TCRdb redid the clone calls on the reads with CATT. The data show a few thousand delta-chain clones, with about 3% seen just once and over 12% held by the top ten. Input material: blood. The receptors were gathered from a child who was a newborn, infant or young child, either healthy, febrile or measles-vaccinated (not recorded which).

There are a few counts of this clone. A far more abundant clone sits one base away, making this likely a read error. This specimen includes other DNA sequences encoding the same CDR3. The genes are TRDV2 and TRDJ1; 9 bases map to TRDD3. Germline V gene lookup returns CDR1 GEAIGNYY and CDR2 EKD. The junction had 4 bases not matched to a gene; V was cut back by 3 bases and J by 3 bases. The CDR3 totals 14 residues. The CDR3 loop reads CACDVLGDADKLIF. The DNA for the CDR3 is TGTGCCTGTGACGTACTGGGGGACGCCGATAAACTCATCTTT.

The chain carries TRDV2 and TRDJ2, with 11 bases identical to TRDD3. This CDR3 is 17 amino acids long. After removal of 0 bases from V and 0 bases from J, the junction contained 2 bases not matched to a gene. CDR1 GEAIGNYY and CDR2 EKD come from the germline V gene. CDR3 sequence: CACDTVGGYALTAQLFF. CDR3 nucleotides: TGTGCCTGTGACACCGTTGGGGGATACGCTTTGACAGCACAACTCTTCTTT.

This clone was counted between two and nine times. A read error likely explains why the TCRdb protein, taken from a much larger clone, differs from this DNA's translation at residue 10; the protein shown is translated from the DNA. The J gene is TRDJ2, the V gene TRDV2; TRDD3 aligns across 8 bases. The trim removed 2 bases at V and 4 bases at J, leaving 8 bases unmatched. Germline V gene data show CDR1 as GEAIGNYY and CDR2 as EKD. This CDR3 has 16 amino acids. CDR3 sequence reads: CACDILGAASTAQLFF. Written as DNA, the CDR3 is TGTGCCTGTGACATACTGGGGGCCGCTTCGACAGCACAACTCTTCTTT.